These T cell receptor beta chains were read from a single sample in a study of T cell responses to AZD1222 COVID-19 vaccine. Some clones are missing from TCRdb's copy, which holds only in-frame ones; the method was immunoSEQ multiplex PCR. The table lists 180,000 or so clones, 88% of them singletons. Sequences were derived from peripheral blood, sampled 28 days after the second AZD1222 dose. These TCRs come from an adult who received the AZD1222 COVID-19 vaccine. The CDR3 runs from the conserved cysteine through the conserved F or W. The order of the fields is clone size, V gene, J gene, D gene, CDR3 protein, CDR3 DNA. D genes are given only for firm matches. Clone sizes are given selectively: once, few, many, or a class where the clone is expanded.

>.|TRBV28|TRBJ1-2|.
CASSPGTFTGGYTF
TGTGCCAGCAGCCCCGGGACCTTTACCGGTGGCTACACCTTC
>.|TRBV5-6|TRBJ1-1|TRBD1
CASSLLQGAVTEAFF
TGTGCCAGCAGCTTGTTACAGGGGGCTGTGACTGAAGCTTTCTTT
>.|TRBV5-1|TRBJ2-1|.
CASSLGPGAGPYNEQFF
TGCGCCAGCAGCTTGGGGCCTGGGGCGGGACCCTACAATGAGCAGTTCTTC
>.|TRBV27|TRBJ2-1|.
CASSLLRDEQFF
TGTGCCAGCAGTTTATTGCGAGATGAGCAGTTCTTC
>.|TRBV10-1|TRBJ1-3|TRBD1
CASSAIDRDGSGNTIYF
TGCGCCAGCAGTGCCATTGACAGGGACGGGTCTGGAAACACCATATATTTT
>.|TRBV27|TRBJ2-3|.
CASSLNSFSDTQYF
TGTGCCAGCAGTTTAAACAGTTTCTCAGATACGCAGTATTTT
>.|TRBV7-9|TRBJ1-6|TRBD1
CASSPQGVNSPLHF
TGTGCCAGCAGCCCTCAGGGGGTGAATTCACCCCTCCACTTT
>.|TRBV5-1|TRBJ2-7|TRBD2
CASRIGGASYEQYF
TGCGCCAGCAGAATCGGGGGGGCTTCCTACGAGCAGTACTTC
>.|TRBV28|TRBJ2-7|.
CASSPDSPRYEQYF
TGTGCCAGCAGTCCCGACAGCCCGCGCTACGAGCAGTACTTC
>.|TRBV7-2|TRBJ2-1|.
CASSLLSRAREQFF
TGTGCCAGCAGCTTATTGTCGAGGGCGAGGGAGCAGTTCTTC
>.|TRBV4-2|TRBJ2-4|.
CASRKGGTSLAKNIQYF
TGTGCCAGCAGGAAAGGCGGGACATCTCTAGCCAAAAACATTCAGTACTTC
>few|TRBV5-6|TRBJ1-5|.
CASSLKGVGNQPQHF
TGTGCCAGCAGCTTGAAAGGGGTGGGGAATCAGCCCCAGCATTTT
>.|TRBV7-9|TRBJ2-3|.
CASSLDFGPSTDTQYF
TGTGCCAGCAGCTTAGATTTTGGACCAAGCACAGATACGCAGTATTTT
>once|TRBV4-2|TRBJ2-6|.
CASSRGLATGANVLTF
TGTGCCAGCAGCCGGGGACTGGCTACCGGGGCCAACGTCCTGACTTTC
>.|TRBV28|TRBJ2-1|.
CATRTTGRTYNEQFF
TGTGCCACCAGGACGACGGGACGGACCTACAATGAGCAGTTCTTC
>.|TRBV12-3/TRBV12-4|TRBJ2-1|.
CASSFFNNEQFF
TGTGCCAGCAGTTTTTTTAACAATGAGCAGTTCTTC
>.|TRBV28|TRBJ2-7|.
CASGNYEQYF
TGTGCCAGCGGAAACTACGAGCAGTACTTC
>.|TRBV5-1|TRBJ2-2|TRBD1
CASSSGLRQGADTGELFF
TGCGCCAGCAGCTCGGGCCTTCGACAGGGGGCCGACACCGGGGAGCTGTTTTTT
>.|TRBV18|TRBJ1-6|.
CASSPRGERNNSPLHF
TGTGCCAGCTCACCTCGGGGGGAGCGCAATAATTCACCCCTCCACTTT
>.|TRBV13|TRBJ2-3|TRBD2
CASSSKREGPDTQYF
TGTGCCAGCAGCTCAAAGCGGGAGGGCCCAGATACGCAGTATTTT
>.|TRBV27|TRBJ2-2|.
CASSLSGPYPGELFF
TGTGCCAGCAGTTTATCTGGGCCCTACCCGGGGGAGCTGTTTTTT
>.|TRBV11-2|TRBJ2-2|TRBD2
CASSLTSGRAGGTGELFF
TGTGCCAGCAGCTTGACTAGCGGGAGGGCCGGAGGTACCGGGGAGCTGTTTTTT
>few|TRBV7-3|TRBJ2-2|.
CASSLRESGELFF
TGTGCCAGCAGCTTACGGGAGTCCGGGGAGCTGTTTTTT
>.|TRBV6-5|TRBJ1-1|.
CASSNRDRNTEAFF
TGTGCCAGCAGCAACAGGGATCGAAACACTGAAGCTTTCTTT
>.|TRBV18|TRBJ2-5|.
CASSPGGGETQYF
TGTGCCAGCTCACCGGGAGGGGGCGAGACCCAGTACTTC
>.|TRBV9|TRBJ2-2|TRBD1
CASSGSFGTGGALDTGELFF
TGTGCCAGCAGCGGAAGCTTCGGGACAGGGGGCGCATTGGACACCGGGGAGCTGTTTTTT
>.|TRBV7-8|TRBJ2-7|TRBD1
CASSLLGQGSYEQYF
TGTGCCAGCAGCTTACTGGGACAGGGGTCCTACGAGCAGTACTTC
>.|TRBV10-3|TRBJ2-3|.
CAISDPLQVLARTDTQYF
TGTGCCATCAGTGACCCTCTCCAAGTTTTAGCGCGCACAGATACGCAGTATTTT
>.|TRBV7-3|TRBJ2-1|.
CASSLAGQYNEQFF
TGTGCCAGCAGCTTAGCCGGACAGTACAATGAGCAGTTCTTC
>.|TRBV7-9|TRBJ1-1|.
CASSLSGDTEAFF
TGTGCCAGCAGCTTATCAGGGGACACTGAAGCTTTCTTT
>.|TRBV5-6|TRBJ2-7|.
CASSFGTLREQYF
TGTGCCAGCAGCTTCGGGACTCTCAGGGAGCAGTACTTC
>.|TRBV7-2|TRBJ2-7|TRBD2
CASTLNPGGGLYEQYF
TGTGCCAGCACCCTAAACCCGGGGGGAGGGCTATACGAGCAGTACTTC
>.|TRBV6-2/TRBV6-3|TRBJ1-1|TRBD1
CASSYRGQGTNTEAFF
TGTGCCAGCAGTTACCGAGGACAGGGCACGAACACTGAAGCTTTCTTT
>.|TRBV7-9|TRBJ2-4|TRBD2
CASSPRGGSKNIQYF
TGTGCCAGCAGCCCGAGGGGAGGGAGCAAAAACATTCAGTACTTC
>.|TRBV4-3|TRBJ2-1|TRBD2
CASSQVPAGASSYNEQFF
TGCGCCAGCAGCCAAGTCCCAGCGGGAGCGAGCTCCTACAATGAGCAGTTCTTC
>.|TRBV5-5|TRBJ2-7|.
CASSLDRAVYEQYF
TGTGCCAGCAGCTTGGACCGGGCAGTCTACGAGCAGTACTTC
>.|TRBV2|TRBJ2-7|.
CASSRTGSISYEQYF
TGTGCCAGCAGTAGGACGGGCTCCATCTCCTACGAGCAGTACTTC
>.|TRBV2|TRBJ2-1|TRBD1
CASSVVGTGPNEQFF
TGTGCCAGCAGTGTGGTCGGGACAGGGCCCAATGAGCAGTTCTTC
>.|TRBV7-9|TRBJ1-4|.
CASSLSLADNEKLFF
TGTGCCAGCAGCTTATCCCTAGCAGATAATGAAAAACTGTTTTTT
>once|TRBV12-3/TRBV12-4|TRBJ2-7|TRBD2
CASRTSGSYEQYF
TGTGCCAGCCGGACTAGCGGGTCCTACGAGCAGTACTTC
>.|TRBV2|TRBJ2-5|.
CASMEGTYQETQYF
TGTGCCAGCATGGAGGGGACTTACCAAGAGACCCAGTACTTC
>.|TRBV3-1/TRBV3-2|TRBJ1-5|TRBD1
CASSRGQGINQPQHF
TGTGCCAGCAGCCGGGGACAGGGCATCAATCAGCCCCAGCATTTT
>.|TRBV6-4|TRBJ2-3|.
CASRATSTDTQYF
TGTGCCAGCAGGGCAACTAGCACAGATACGCAGTATTTT
>.|TRBV19|TRBJ1-4|.
CASSNQGLGEKLFF
TGTGCCAGTAGTAACCAGGGGCTAGGGGAAAAACTGTTTTTT
>.|TRBV5-4|TRBJ2-7|.
CASSPQRSYEQYF
TGTGCCAGCAGCCCACAGAGGTCCTACGAGCAGTACTTC
>.|TRBV4-3|TRBJ2-3|.
CASSHEPPEASTDTQYF
TGCGCCAGCAGCCATGAGCCACCGGAGGCTAGCACAGATACGCAGTATTTT
>.|TRBV7-2|TRBJ2-3|.
CASSLLASSSVSTQYF
TGTGCCAGCAGCTTATTGGCTAGCTCCTCCGTTAGTACGCAGTATTTT
>.|TRBV24-1|TRBJ1-2|.
CATSDLIYGYTF
TGTGCCACCAGTGATTTAATCTATGGCTACACCTTC
>.|TRBV6-1|TRBJ2-6|.
CASSEALRGTGANVLTF
TGTGCCAGCAGTGAAGCGTTAAGGGGGACTGGGGCCAACGTCCTGACTTTC
>few|TRBV28|TRBJ2-7|.
CASSLSQYEQYF
TGTGCCAGCAGTTTATCCCAATACGAGCAGTACTTC
>.|TRBV27|TRBJ2-7|TRBD1
CASSRGQGGFSYEQYF
TGTGCCAGCAGTCGGGGACAGGGAGGGTTTTCCTACGAGCAGTACTTC
>once|TRBV18|TRBJ1-2|.
CASSLLDRNYGYTF
TGTGCCAGCTCACTACTCGACAGGAACTATGGCTACACCTTC
>.|TRBV4-2|TRBJ1-2|TRBD1
CASSPRRGQGHGYTF
TGTGCCAGCAGCCCAAGGAGAGGACAGGGTCATGGCTACACCTTC